The T cell receptor (beta chain) under discussion was sequenced for a study of blood T cell repertoires in COVID-19. Turning to the study itself: Donors in the United States, Italy and Spain gave samples during acute or convalescent COVID-19. T cells, B-cell-depleted T cells, or PBMCs provided the cDNA or gDNA that served as material.

This clone was recorded once. In the source study's methods: Amplifying reference gene primers gave estimates of nucleated cell counts. Some clones are missing from TCRdb's copy, which holds only in-frame ones; the method was immunoSEQ multiplex PCR. That table is the source of V, J and clone size, and D and trimming were worked out from the DNA. Among 300,000 to 450,000 clones, roughly 85% were seen once, and the ten largest hold roughly 3.9%. The V end lost 7 bases, the J end lost 6 bases, and 6 bases lay between the germline ends. CDR1 and CDR2 from the germline V gene are MNHNS and SASEGT. The CDR3 contains 11 residues.

The chain recombines TRBV6-1 with TRBJ1-4; D gene unclear. The receptor comes from a woman under 30 with acute or convalescent COVID-19. Sequencing was performed on peripheral blood. The CDR3 spells CASINHEKLFF. The CDR3 DNA is TGTGCCAGCATTAATCATGAAAAACTGTTTTTT.